This TCR beta chain was sequenced during a study of early T cells in non-severe SARS-CoV-2 infection (dated by TCRdb to the early 2020s). Background for the entire study: Because TCR sequencing was done on bulk RNA from unsorted whole blood, the alpha and beta chains could not be paired. General conclusions and limits of the study: VDJdb matching was skewed toward anti-spike CD8 responses and likely underestimated virus-specific expansions by missing private and CD4 specificities.

A word on this clonotype: Its antigen remains undetermined. No base quality information exists; no much larger clone differs at one position.

The library came from 5' RACE. This sample was sequenced with a NextSeq 500. In the TCR library protocol, unique molecular identifiers were attached to individual cDNA molecules to correct for PCR bias and sequencing error. TCR alpha and beta chains were both sequenced, and the abundances of alpha and beta sequences in each sample were closely correlated with each other. On the study's bioinformatics: Decombinator V4 was used to annotate TCR sequences for V gene, J gene and CDR3. Expanded TCRs were defined as changing significantly between any two time points under a Poisson model with p below 0.0001. Abundances of TCRs were expressed as counts per million after normalisation to the total number of TCRs sequenced in each sample. MAIT TCRs were defined by TRAV1-2 paired with TRAJ12, TRAJ20 or TRAJ33, and iNKT TCRs by TRAV10 paired with TRAJ18. VDJdb, accessed 1 November 2021, was searched for CMV, EBV and SARS-CoV-2 annotated TCRs, excluding TCRs annotated for multiple antigens. Using fastp at Q25 and MiXCR, TCRdb reprocessed the public reads and kept productive beta chains. Duplicate CDR3 protein sequences are folded into a single record with the most common DNA and genes. The V and J calls shown here were made by TCRdb, not taken from the authors' results. The sample table records fewer than 55,000 distinct CDR3 sequences; approximately 6.5% of these occur just once. The top ten constitute less than 25% of the sample.

Reading from cysteine to phenylalanine, the CDR3 counts 15 amino acids. Of the read, only the CDR3 DNA is kept; its 45 bases are in frame from base 1. V and J are truncated by 9 bases and 0 bases respectively, leaving an intervening sequence of 17 bases. In the germline V gene, CDR1 corresponds to MNHEY and CDR2 to SVGEGT. This was a case-control study nested in a cohort of healthcare workers in London, UK, who had nasopharyngeal swab PCR tests and blood samples taken every week. Healthcare workers were recruited during the week of the UK lockdown, between 23 and 31 March 2020, and followed weekly for up to roughly 15 weeks.

Here the sequenced sample was whole blood, taken at baseline. The rearranged chain carries TRBV6-2 or TRBV6-3 and TRBJ1-1; the best D guess is TRBD1, with 5 bases matching. This receptor was obtained from an adult who was a healthcare worker with PCR-confirmed SARS-CoV-2 infection or an uninfected control (not recorded which). The CDR3 amino acid sequence is: CARVRGREMNTEAFF. The nucleotide sequence is given as TGTGCCAGAGTCCGGGGCAGAGAAATGAACACTGAAGCTTTCTTT.